The 19 T cell receptor beta chains below were found in one sample sequenced in a study of a mutant IDH1 vaccine in newly diagnosed glioma. Their antigen targets remain unknown. TCRdb's table, derived via immunoSEQ multiplex PCR, lists solely in-frame clones and lacks some. Altogether over 50,000 clones are present, over 60% being singletons, with the ten largest covering over 4%. Documented time point: week 47, end of study. All doses held 300 ug of mutant IDH1 20-mer peptide, with topical imiquimod. This sample comprised PBMCs, obtained from a glioma patient whose treatment included an IDH1 peptide vaccine. The receptors were gathered from a woman aged 40-49 years with glioma. Some clones in this sample may be carry-over from other donors' samples.

The V and J genes are TRBV25-1 and TRBJ1-2, with 7 bases aligning to TRBD1. Per germline, CDR1 MGHDK and CDR2 SYGVNS. Trimming took 8 bases from V and 1 from J; bases not matched to a gene: 7. The CDR3 covers 14 residues. CDR3 sequence (DNA): TGTGCCAGCTCACCAGGGGGTGGTAACTATGGCTACACCTTC. Protein sequence: CASSPGGGNYGYTF.

The chain couples TRBV5-1 to TRBJ1-1; a possible D gene is TRBD1 (5 bases). V lost 4 bases to trimming and J lost 3 bases, with 13 bases between them. Per the germline V gene, CDR1 is SGHRS and CDR2 is YFSETQ. The CDR3 consists of 14 residues. The CDR3 is CASSPVEGDTEAFF. For the CDR3, the DNA is TGCGCCAGCAGCCCGGTCGAAGGGGACACTGAAGCTTTCTTT.

The chain has TRBV9 and TRBJ1-2, with D perhaps matching TRBD1 (6 bases). V was clipped by 0 bases and J by 7 bases, with 7 bases between them. The CDR3 is 12 amino acids. Per germline, CDR1 SGDLS and CDR2 YYNGEE. CDR3 sequence: CASSVVGAGYTF. The CDR3 nucleotides are TGTGCCAGCAGCGTAGTGGGGGCTGGCTACACCTTC. Combining the CDR3 with reference TRBV9 and TRBJ1-2 gives the whole variable domain DSGVTQTPKHLITATGQRVTLRCSPRSGDLSVYWYQQSLDQGLQFLIQYYNGEERAKGNILERFSAQQFPDLHSELNLSSLELGDSALYFCASSVVGAGYTFGSGTRLTVV.

V usage is TRBV27 and J usage is TRBJ1-1; no clear D gene. The germline V gene has CDR1 MNHEY and CDR2 SMNVEV (reference sequence). Trimming cost V 2 bases and J 6 bases, with 10 bases left between them. This CDR3 has 13 residues. CDR3 nucleotides: TGTGCCAGCAGTTTACTAGGTAAGGCTGAAGCTTTCTTT. Its protein product is CASSLLGKAEAFF.

CDR3 nucleotide sequence: TGTGCCAGCAGGGGGAATTGGAGGGAGCAGTTCTTC. This codes for CASRGNWREQFF. The rearrangement joins TRBV2 to TRBJ2-1; possibly TRBD2 for D (5 bases). The CDR3 has 12 residues. The ends were cut back, 6 bases at V and 10 bases at J, with 13 bases in the middle. In germline, CDR1 is SNHLY, CDR2 FYNNEI.

Only a few counts were recorded for this clone. The genes are TRBV5-1 and TRBJ1-1; D gene uncertain. V lost 2 bases and J lost 2, with 10 bases in between. Germline V gene sequence: CDR1 SGHRS, CDR2 YFSETQ. The CDR3 is 14 amino acids. The CDR3 bases are TGCGCCAGCAGCTTTGATCCTTCTAACACTGAAGCTTTCTTT. Translated, it gives CASSFDPSNTEAFF.

The rearrangement links TRBV4-2 to TRBJ1-3; TRBD1 matches at 7 bases. The V segment lost 0 bases and the J segment 8 bases; nucleotides outside the gene matches: 7. Germline assignment: CDR1 LGHNA and CDR2 YNFKEQ. The CDR3 is 15 amino acids. The CDR3 DNA reads TGTGCCAGCAGCCAAGAGAAGGGGGCAGGGGACACCATATATTTT. Encoded protein: CASSQEKGAGDTIYF.

This clone was counted between two and nine times. V gene TRBV15 combines with J gene TRBJ2-1; 13 nucleotides line up with TRBD2. The germline CDR1 and CDR2 sequences are LNHNV and YYDKDF (reference sequence). CDR3 length: 16 amino acids. After removal of 4 bases from V and 5 bases from J, the junction contained 5 bases not matched to a gene. CDR3 region: CATSTRLAGGDNEQFF. CDR3 nucleotides: TGTGCCACCAGCACGCGACTAGCGGGGGGCGACAATGAGCAGTTCTTC.

In the case of this clone: Other DNA sequences in this sample translate to the same CDR3. The chain uses TRBV5-4 and TRBJ2-5, with D possibly TRBD2 on 5 matching bases. V gave up 1 base and J gave up 5 bases, with 6 bases separating them. Per germline, CDR1 SGHNT and CDR2 YYREEE (reference sequence). CDR3 size: 12 residues. This chain's CDR3 is CASSLRGETQYF. CDR3 sequence (DNA): TGTGCCAGCAGCTTGAGAGGGGAGACCCAGTACTTC.

The chain joins TRBV6-5 to TRBJ1-2; maybe TRBD1 (6 bases). The V end was cut by 5 bases, the J end by 5 bases, with 12 bases between. The CDR3 is 13 residues long. Germline lookup yields CDR1 MNHEY and CDR2 SVGAGI. The CDR3 loop is CASSPRDTYGYTF. The CDR3 DNA is TGTGCCAGCAGTCCCCGGGACACGTATGGCTACACCTTC.

The chain carries TRBV7-2 and TRBJ2-3; 9 nucleotides line up with TRBD2. This CDR3 spans 15 amino acids. The germline gives CDR1 SGHTA, CDR2 FQGNSA. V dropped 5 bases and J dropped 1; count of bases not matched to a gene: 4. The CDR3 DNA follows: TGTGCCAGCAGCCCCTGGACTAGCGGCACAGATACGCAGTATTTT. As protein: CASSPWTSGTDTQYF.

The chain links TRBV7-2 to TRBJ1-2; tentatively, D is TRBD1 (5 bases). The germline V gene has CDR1 SGHTA and CDR2 FQGNSA. Between the trimmed V and J ends, which lost 5 bases and 4 bases, there was a span of 14 bases. This CDR3 contains 14 residues. CDR3: CASSETGGFYGYTF. CDR3 in DNA: TGTGCCAGCAGCGAGACGGGGGGATTCTATGGCTACACCTTC.

CDR3 sequence reads: CASTTDRGGAQPQHF. CDR3 nucleotides: TGTGCCAGCACCACAGACAGGGGAGGCGCGCAGCCCCAGCATTTT. V usage is TRBV7-8 and J usage is TRBJ1-5; 8 bases are shared with TRBD1. CDR1 is SGHVS and CDR2 is FQNEAQ in the germline V gene. The CDR3 contains 15 residues. V was pared by 7 bases and J by 7 bases, with 12 bases of the junction left unmatched.

This clone was counted a single time. The chain employs TRBV2 and TRBJ1-2, with 9 positions matching TRBD1. The CDR3 covers 17 residues. Unmatched junction bases numbered 9, after V lost 4 bases and J lost 0 bases. Looked up from germline, CDR1 is SNHLY and CDR2 is FYNNEI. In DNA form, the CDR3 reads TGTGCCAGCAGTGTCCCGGGACAGGGCGAAGCTAACTATGGCTACACCTTC. It specifies CASSVPGQGEANYGYTF.

The chain couples TRBV7-9 to TRBJ1-1, with 7 bases that match TRBD1. The ends lost 6 bases at V and 1 base at J; junction bases unmatched: 8. CDR1 is SEHNR and CDR2 is FQNEAQ in the germline V gene (reference sequence). This CDR3 spans 15 amino acids. In nucleotides, the CDR3 is TGTGCCAGCAGTTCCTTGGCAGGGGGGAACACTGAAGCTTTCTTT. Its protein product is CASSSLAGGNTEAFF. Using reference TRBV7-9 and TRBJ1-1 for the parts outside the CDR3, the full variable domain is DTGVSQNPRHKITKRGQNVTFRCDPISEHNRLYWYRQTLGQGPEFLTYFQNEAQLEKSRLLSDRFSAERPKGSFSTLEIQRTEQGDSAMYLCASSSLAGGNTEAFFGQGTRLTVV.

V is TRBV18 and J is TRBJ1-2, with 9 bases fitting TRBD1. The trim removed 6 bases at V and 6 bases at J, leaving 8 bases unmatched. The V gene's germline CDR1 is KGHSH and CDR2 LQKENI. This CDR3 contains 14 residues. The CDR3: CASSPGTGPDGYTF. The CDR3 bases are TGTGCCAGCTCCCCCGGGACAGGGCCGGATGGCTACACCTTC.

The V call is TRBV13, the J call TRBJ1-2; tentatively, D is TRBD1 (5 bases). Looked up from germline, CDR1 is PRHDT and CDR2 is FYEKMQ (reference sequence). Trimming pared 3 bases from V and 7 bases from J, leaving 12 bases between. This CDR3 region has 13 residues. DNA for the CDR3: TGTGCCAGCAGCTTTTATCAGGGATTTGGCTACACCTTC. Translating it yields CASSFYQGFGYTF. The variable domain in full, completed from reference TRBV13 and TRBJ1-2, reads AAGVIQSPRHLIKEKRETATLKCYPIPRHDTVYWYQQGPGQDPQFLISFYEKMQSDKGSIPDRFSAQQFSDYHSELNMSSLELGDSALYFCASSFYQGFGYTFGSGTRLTVV.

The chain links TRBV30 to TRBJ1-5, with a weak D call TRBD1 (5 bases). This CDR3 is built from 13 residues. The ends were cut back, 5 bases at V and 6 bases at J, with 14 bases in the middle. CDR1 is GTSNPN, CDR2 SVGIG, per germline (reference sequence). The CDR3 sequence is CAWAWGEGQPQHF. Written as DNA, the CDR3 is TGTGCCTGGGCCTGGGGGGAGGGTCAGCCCCAGCATTTT.

The chain joins TRBV7-9 to TRBJ1-3, with TRBD1 as a possible D gene (5 bases). CDR3 length: 15 amino acids. Trimming stripped 2 bases from V and 8 bases from J, with 16 bases between. Germline loops: CDR1 SEHNR, CDR2 FQNEAQ (reference sequence). DNA of the CDR3: TGTGCCAGCAGCTTAAACCAGGGATCGCGGGACACCATATATTTT. Translated: CASSLNQGSRDTIYF.